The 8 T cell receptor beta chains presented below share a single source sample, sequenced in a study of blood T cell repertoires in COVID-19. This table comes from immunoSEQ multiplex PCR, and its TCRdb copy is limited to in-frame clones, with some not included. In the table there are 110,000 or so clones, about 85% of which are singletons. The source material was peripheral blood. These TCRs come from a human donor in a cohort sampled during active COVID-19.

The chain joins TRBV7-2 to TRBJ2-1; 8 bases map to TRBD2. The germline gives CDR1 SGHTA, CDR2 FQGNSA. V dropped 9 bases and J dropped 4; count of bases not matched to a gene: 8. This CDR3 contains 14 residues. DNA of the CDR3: TGTGCCAGTGTTGGCGGGGGGCTATACAATGAGCAGTTCTTC. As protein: CASVGGGLYNEQFF.

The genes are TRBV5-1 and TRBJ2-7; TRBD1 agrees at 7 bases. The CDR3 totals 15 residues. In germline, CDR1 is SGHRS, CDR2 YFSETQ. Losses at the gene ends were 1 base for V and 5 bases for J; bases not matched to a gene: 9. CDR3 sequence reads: CASSLRGDRVHEQYF. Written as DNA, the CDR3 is TGCGCCAGCAGCTTGCGCGGCGACAGGGTCCACGAGCAGTACTTC.

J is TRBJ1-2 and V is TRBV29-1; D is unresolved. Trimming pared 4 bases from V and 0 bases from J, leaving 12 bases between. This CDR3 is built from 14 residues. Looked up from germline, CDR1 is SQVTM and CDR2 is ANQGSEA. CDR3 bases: TGCAGCGTTGCGGCAGGCTTAGCTAACTATGGCTACACCTTC. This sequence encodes CSVAAGLANYGYTF. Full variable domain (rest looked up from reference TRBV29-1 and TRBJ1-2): SAVISQKPSRDICQRGTSLTIQCQVDSQVTMMFWYRQQPGQSLTLIATANQGSEATYESGFVIDKFPISRPNLTFSTLTVSNMSPEDSSIYLCSVAAGLANYGYTFGSGTRLTVV.

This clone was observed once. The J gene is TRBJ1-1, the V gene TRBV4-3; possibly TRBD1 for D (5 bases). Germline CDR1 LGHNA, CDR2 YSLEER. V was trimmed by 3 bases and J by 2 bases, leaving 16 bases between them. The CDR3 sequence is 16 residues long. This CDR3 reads CASSQVPGLINTEAFF. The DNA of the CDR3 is TGCGCCAGCAGCCAGGTACCGGGACTTATAAACACTGAAGCTTTCTTT.

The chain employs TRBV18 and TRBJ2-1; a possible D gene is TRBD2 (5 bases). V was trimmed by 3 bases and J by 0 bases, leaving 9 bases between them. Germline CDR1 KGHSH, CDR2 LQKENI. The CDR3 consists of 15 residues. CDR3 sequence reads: CASSPQTNSYNEQFF. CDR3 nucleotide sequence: TGTGCCAGCTCACCTCAGACTAACTCCTACAATGAGCAGTTCTTC. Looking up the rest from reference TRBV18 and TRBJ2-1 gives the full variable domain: NAGVMQNPRHLVRRRGQEARLRCSPMKGHSHVYWYRQLPEEGLKFMVYLQKENIIDESGMPKERFSAEFPKEGPSILRIQQVVRGDSAAYFCASSPQTNSYNEQFFGPGTRLTVL.

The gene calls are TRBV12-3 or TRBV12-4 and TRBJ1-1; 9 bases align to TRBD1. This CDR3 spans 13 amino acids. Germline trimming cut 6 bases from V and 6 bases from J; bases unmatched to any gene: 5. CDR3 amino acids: CASSKTGGAEAFF. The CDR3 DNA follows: TGTGCCAGCAGCAAGACAGGGGGTGCTGAAGCTTTCTTT.

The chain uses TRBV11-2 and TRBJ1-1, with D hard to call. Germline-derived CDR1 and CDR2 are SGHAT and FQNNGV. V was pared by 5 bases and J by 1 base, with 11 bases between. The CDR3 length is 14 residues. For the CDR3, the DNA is TGTGCCAGCAGCCTGCGACAACAGAACACTGAAGCTTTCTTT. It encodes CASSLRQQNTEAFF.

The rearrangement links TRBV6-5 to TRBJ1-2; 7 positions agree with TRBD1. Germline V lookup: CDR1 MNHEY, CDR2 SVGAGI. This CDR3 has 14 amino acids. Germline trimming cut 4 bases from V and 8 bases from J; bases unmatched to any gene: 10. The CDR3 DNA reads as TGTGCCAGCAGTTGGGAACGACAGGGAGGAGGCTACACCTTC. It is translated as CASSWERQGGGYTF.